This T cell receptor (beta chain) derives from a study of cytomegalovirus exposure and HLA in healthy donors. Germline CDR1 reads SGHVS; CDR2 reads FQNEAQ. There are 13 residues in the CDR3. Trimming pared 6 bases from V and 5 bases from J, leaving 11 bases between. This clone was found a few times. This PCR relied on a set of 60 Vbeta primers and 13 Jbeta primers. The method was immunoSEQ multiplex PCR; TCRdb's version includes in-frame clones alone and lacks a portion of them. Among approximately 97,000 clones, around 80% were seen once, and the ten largest hold less than 3.5%. Sequencing used PBMCs. The J gene is TRBJ1-5, the V gene TRBV7-8; D call uncertain. This receptor was identified in a male donor in good health and CMV-seropositive. Here the CDR3 reads CASRVSGDQPQHF. The DNA of the CDR3 is TGTGCCAGCAGGGTGTCCGGAGATCAGCCCCAGCATTTT.